Listed here are 18 T cell receptor beta chains from one sample, sequenced in a study of blood T cell repertoires in COVID-19. The data were produced by immunoSEQ multiplex PCR, yet TCRdb's version contains in-frame clones alone and is incomplete. The sample lists some 330,000 clones, around nine tenths seen once, with more than 3% in the top ten. Sequencing was done on a sample of peripheral blood. Every receptor here comes from a woman between 50 and 59 years old with active or convalescent COVID-19.

V usage is TRBV6-2 or TRBV6-3 and J usage is TRBJ2-3; 10 bases align to TRBD1. CDR3 length: 17 residues. With 4 bases clipped from V and 11 bases from J, the junction kept 18 bases outside the gene matches. Germline V gene data show CDR1 as MNHEY and CDR2 as SVGEGT. Here the CDR3 reads CASSFPPGTGELEWQYF. The CDR3 nucleotides read TGTGCCAGCAGTTTCCCTCCCGGGACAGGGGAGTTGGAGTGGCAGTATTTT.

V is TRBV19 and J is TRBJ1-1, with 10 bases matching TRBD1. The CDR3 loop spans 19 amino acids. Per the germline V gene, CDR1 is LNHDA and CDR2 is SQIVND (reference sequence). The trim removed 0 bases at V and 3 bases at J, leaving 13 bases unmatched. As DNA, the CDR3 is TGTGCCAGTAGTATAGACCTCCTTCAGAGGACAGGGGGATACACTGAAGCTTTCTTT. Amino acid sequence: CASSIDLLQRTGGYTEAFF.

V and J are TRBV2 and TRBJ1-1; 9 positions match TRBD1. CDR1 and CDR2 from the germline V gene are SNHLY and FYNNEI. The CDR3 has 14 residues. Trimming at V came to 5 bases and at J to 10 bases, leaving 11 bases not matched to a gene. The CDR3 sequence is CASSLTGGEGSAFF. CDR3 nucleotide sequence: TGTGCCAGCAGTTTAACAGGGGGCGAAGGTTCAGCTTTCTTT.

This clone showed up just once. This chain uses TRBV28 with TRBJ1-2; D is uncertain. This CDR3 is 10 amino acids long. V lost 4 bases and J lost 8, with 5 bases in between. Germline loops: CDR1 MDHEN, CDR2 SYDVKM. DNA for the CDR3: TGTGCCAGCAGTTCACAGGGCTACACCTTC. This translates into CASSSQGYTF.

V usage is TRBV18 and J usage is TRBJ1-1, with 7 bases fitting TRBD1. The CDR3 loop spans 17 amino acids. Germline CDR1 and CDR2: KGHSH and LQKENI. The J segment lost 7 bases and the V segment lost 0 bases, leaving 14 bases of the junction unmatched. The CDR3 nucleotides are TGTGCCAGCTCACCACCCAATGGACAGGCTCAAATGGGTGAAGCTTTCTTT. Encoded protein: CASSPPNGQAQMGEAFF.

This clone was seen once. The V gene is TRBV18, the J gene TRBJ2-2; tentatively, D is TRBD2 (6 bases). Looked up from germline, CDR1 is KGHSH and CDR2 is LQKENI. There are 15 residues in the CDR3. V lost 3 bases and J lost 1, with 9 bases in between. CDR3 amino acids: CASSPRRENTGELFF. CDR3 bases: TGTGCCAGCTCACCGCGGAGGGAGAACACCGGGGAGCTGTTTTTT.

This rearrangement joins TRBV2 to TRBJ2-1; TRBD2 agrees at 12 bases. CDR1 and CDR2 (germline): SNHLY, FYNNEI. With V trimmed by 5 bases and J by 8 bases, 7 bases remained unmatched. The CDR3 length is 15 residues. CDR3 residues: CASSISSGRAHEQFF. DNA for the CDR3: TGTGCCAGCAGTATTTCTAGCGGGAGGGCCCATGAGCAGTTCTTC.

This chain links TRBV9 with TRBJ1-3; D is uncertain. Looked up from germline, CDR1 is SGDLS and CDR2 is YYNGEE. The CDR3 consists of 13 residues. V lost 0 bases to trimming and J lost 6 bases, with 7 bases between them. The CDR3 protein is CASSVVPENTIYF. CDR3 coding DNA: TGTGCCAGCAGCGTAGTTCCAGAAAACACCATATATTTT.

The chain combines TRBV11-2 with TRBJ1-2; D may be TRBD1 (5 bases). Germline lookup yields CDR1 SGHAT and CDR2 FQNNGV. The CDR3 is 16 amino acids. V was trimmed by 5 bases and J by 3 bases, leaving 19 bases between them. The chain's CDR3 is CASSLTSTGPYYGYTF. The CDR3 nucleotides read TGTGCCAGCAGCCTTACCAGTACAGGCCCCTACTATGGCTACACCTTC.

This chain joins TRBV18 and TRBJ1-2; D is perhaps TRBD1 (5 bases). CDR1 is KGHSH, CDR2 LQKENI, per germline. The CDR3 covers 15 residues. The ends were cut back, 0 bases at V and 2 bases at J, with 10 bases in the middle. CDR3 sequence (DNA): TGTGCCAGCTCACCACCATCGCAGGGAAACTATGGCTACACCTTC. Translating gives CASSPPSQGNYGYTF.

V is TRBV10-3 and J is TRBJ2-5; 8 bases agree with TRBD2. The CDR3 covers 12 residues. Germline loops: CDR1 ENHRY, CDR2 SYGVKD. Trimming cost V 10 bases and J 5 bases; bases outside gene matches: 6. The CDR3 nucleotides read TGTGCCAGCTCGGGGGGGCCTGAGACCCAGTACTTC. Its protein is CASSGGPETQYF.

The rearrangement links TRBV27 to TRBJ2-2; 9 bases are a match to TRBD2. V lost 6 bases to trimming and J lost 7 bases; unmatched junction nucleotides: 9. This CDR3 is built from 15 residues. The germline V gene has CDR1 MNHEY and CDR2 SMNVEV (reference sequence). In DNA form, the CDR3 reads TGTGCCAGCAGAATCCGGCGGGGGGGTAACGGGGAGCTGTTTTTT. Translation gives CASRIRRGGNGELFF.

V is TRBV6-5 and J is TRBJ1-2; TRBD1 agrees at 7 bases. Germline assignment: CDR1 MNHEY and CDR2 SVGAGI. This CDR3 spans 14 amino acids. After removal of 6 bases from V and 5 bases from J, the junction contained 9 bases not matched to a gene. CDR3 sequence: CASSLGGQPYGYTF. CDR3 nucleotides: TGTGCCAGCAGCCTCGGGGGACAGCCGTATGGCTACACCTTC.

V gene TRBV18 combines with J gene TRBJ2-2; the D gene is possibly TRBD2 (6 bases). The CDR3 covers 15 residues. CDR1 and CDR2 (germline): KGHSH, LQKENI. Deletions cut 0 bases from V and 3 bases from J, with 8 bases between. The CDR3 nucleotides read TGTGCCAGCTCACCACCGGGACTTTACACCGGGGAGCTGTTTTTT. Translated, it gives CASSPPGLYTGELFF.

CDR3 protein: CSVGGQGLAYTF. CDR3 bases: TGCAGCGTTGGGGGACAGGGGCTGGCCTACACCTTC. The rearrangement joins TRBV29-1 to TRBJ1-2; 10 bases are a match to TRBD1. Germline loops: CDR1 SQVTM, CDR2 ANQGSEA. The junction had 6 bases not matched to a gene; V was cut back by 4 bases and J by 10 bases. This CDR3 comprises 12 residues.

This clone is a singleton in its sample. The chain combines TRBV15 with TRBJ2-5; D is perhaps TRBD2 (6 bases). Looked up from germline, CDR1 is LNHNV and CDR2 is YYDKDF (reference sequence). This CDR3 spans 14 amino acids. V was shortened by 5 bases and J by 4 bases, with 14 bases between the two germline ends. The CDR3 DNA is TGTGCCACCAGCTCCGCACTAGCACGAGAGACCCAGTACTTC. Translation: CATSSALARETQYF.

The rearrangement joins TRBV30 to TRBJ2-1; D not certain. The CDR3 is 12 amino acids. CDR1 is GTSNPN and CDR2 is SVGIG in the germline V gene (reference sequence). V lost 3 bases and J lost 9, with 12 bases in between. The CDR3 nucleotides read TGTGCCTGGAGGCCACCCTTGAGTGAGCAGTTCTTC. Protein product: CAWRPPLSEQFF.

V gene TRBV27 combines with J gene TRBJ1-1, with 9 bases aligning to TRBD1. Per the germline V gene, CDR1 is MNHEY and CDR2 is SMNVEV (reference sequence). This CDR3 comprises 14 residues. J gave up 9 bases and V 2 bases, and 7 bases lay outside the gene matches. The CDR3 nucleotides are TGTGCCAGCAGTTTACCGGGACAGGGCATGAAAGCTTTCTTT. It encodes CASSLPGQGMKAFF.